These T cell receptor beta chains were read from a single sample in a study of blood T cell repertoires in COVID-19. Assay: immunoSEQ multiplex PCR; the TCRdb copy retains only in-frame clones and omits some. Here the sample spans under 200,000 clones, roughly nine tenths being singletons. Sample: peripheral blood. The receptors here all came from a woman aged 55-69 years with COVID-19, enrolled during active disease. CDR3s include the opening cysteine and the closing phenylalanine or tryptophan. The order of the fields is J gene, CDR3 length, V gene, D gene, clone size, CDR3 protein, CDR3 DNA. The D gene is left open where the match is weak. The listing skips clone size in some rows; elsewhere it reads once, few, many or a size class.

TRBJ1-4	12	TRBV6-5	TRBD1	-	CASRQGAGKLFF	TGTGCCAGCAGACAGGGGGCTGGAAAACTGTTTTTT
TRBJ1-1	14	TRBV5-6	TRBD1	-	CASSRTTGDTEAFF	TGTGCCAGCAGCCGAACGACAGGGGACACTGAAGCTTTCTTT
TRBJ1-2	15	TRBV18	TRBD1	-	CASSLPGQSNYGYTF	TGTGCCAGCTCACTTCCGGGACAGTCTAACTATGGCTACACCTTC
TRBJ2-1	15	TRBV18	TRBD2	-	CASSPASGTYNEQFF	TGTGCCAGCTCACCCGCTAGCGGTACCTACAATGAGCAGTTCTTC
TRBJ1-5	14	TRBV12-5	-	-	CASGPRAFLWPQHF	TGTGCTAGTGGTCCGCGGGCCTTCCTGTGGCCCCAGCATTTT
TRBJ1-1	16	TRBV6-5	TRBD1	-	CASSLLRDSWNTEAFF	TGTGCCAGCAGTTTGCTGAGGGACAGTTGGAACACTGAAGCTTTCTTT
TRBJ2-2	17	TRBV27	TRBD1	-	CASSRTGFSANTGELFF	TGTGCCAGCAGTAGGACAGGCTTCTCCGCGAACACCGGGGAGCTGTTTTTT
TRBJ1-1	15	TRBV4-3	-	once	CASSQDHGAETEAFF	TGCGCCAGCAGCCAAGATCATGGGGCAGAGACTGAAGCTTTCTTT
TRBJ2-3	19	TRBV19	TRBD2	-	CASSLRTSGSISNTDTQYF	TGTGCCAGTAGTCTTAGGACTAGCGGGAGCATCTCAAACACAGATACGCAGTATTTT
TRBJ1-2	14	TRBV30	-	-	CAWSTGNRYYGYTF	TGTGCCTGGAGTACCGGGAATCGATACTATGGCTACACCTTC
TRBJ1-1	15	TRBV13	-	-	CASSPPASQGNEAFF	TGTGCCAGCAGCCCCCCGGCCAGTCAGGGAAATGAAGCTTTCTTT
TRBJ1-1	14	TRBV6-2/TRBV6-3	-	once	CASSYSGWSTEAFF	TGTGCCAGCAGTTACTCAGGTTGGAGCACTGAAGCTTTCTTT
TRBJ2-3	16	TRBV24-1	TRBD2	-	CATSDPTSGSLYTQYF	TGTGCCACCAGTGATCCGACTAGCGGGAGCCTTTATACGCAGTATTTT
TRBJ1-5	14	TRBV5-6	-	few	CASSFSGAYQPQHF	TGTGCCAGCAGCTTTTCAGGGGCCTATCAGCCCCAGCATTTT
TRBJ2-3	16	TRBV7-2	TRBD1	-	CASSLVAGGVQYTQYF	TGTGCCAGCAGCTTAGTCGCAGGGGGCGTCCAATATACGCAGTATTTT
TRBJ2-1	21	TRBV7-6	TRBD2	-	CASSKQSKPSGPASSYNEQFF	TGTGCCAGCAGCAAACAAAGTAAGCCTAGCGGCCCCGCTAGCTCCTACAATGAGCAGTTCTTC
TRBJ2-3	16	TRBV27	TRBD1	-	CASSRTGPTTTDTQYF	TGTGCCAGCAGCCGGACAGGACCTACTACCACAGATACGCAGTATTTT
TRBJ2-4	14	TRBV19	-	-	CASSQGNAKNIQYF	TGTGCCAGTAGTCAGGGGAATGCCAAAAACATTCAGTACTTC
TRBJ1-6	16	TRBV3-1/TRBV3-2	-	once	CASSQDGGRGNSPLHF	TGTGCCAGCAGCCAAGATGGGGGCAGGGGTAATTCACCCCTCCACTTT
TRBJ1-4	16	TRBV9	TRBD1	-	CASSDTPGQSNEKLFF	TGTGCCAGCAGCGATACCCCGGGACAGAGTAATGAAAAACTGTTTTTT
TRBJ2-5	15	TRBV5-4	-	-	CASSLPRGTQETQYF	TGTGCCAGCAGCTTGCCCCGGGGGACCCAAGAGACCCAGTACTTC
TRBJ1-5	11	TRBV20-1	-	-	CSARGATAQHF	TGCAGTGCTAGAGGAGCGACGGCCCAGCATTTT
TRBJ2-7	15	TRBV5-1	-	-	CASSLAGLPTYEQYF	TGCGCCAGCAGCTTGGCAGGGCTGCCTACCTACGAGCAGTACTTC
TRBJ2-7	18	TRBV3-1/TRBV3-2	TRBD1	-	CASSQVRKQGTNSYEQYF	TGTGCCAGCAGCCAAGTAAGAAAACAGGGGACCAACTCCTACGAGCAGTACTTC
TRBJ2-7	15	TRBV19	TRBD2	-	CASSIVGGRSHEQYF	TGTGCCAGTAGTATAGTGGGCGGGAGGAGCCACGAGCAGTACTTC
TRBJ1-6	14	TRBV6-4	-	few	CARRDKKRGSPLHF	TGTGCCAGGAGGGACAAGAAGCGGGGATCACCCCTCCACTTT
TRBJ2-1	15	TRBV7-6	TRBD1	-	CASSSDLTGRDEQFF	TGTGCCAGCAGCTCCGATTTGACAGGGCGGGATGAGCAGTTCTTC
TRBJ2-4	15	TRBV5-8	-	-	CASRFPGLAKNIQYF	TGTGCCAGCAGGTTCCCGGGTCTAGCCAAAAACATTCAGTACTTC
TRBJ2-1	16	TRBV5-1	-	-	CASSSGGIGPYNEQFF	TGCGCCAGCAGCTCCGGCGGGATAGGGCCCTACAATGAGCAGTTCTTC
TRBJ1-1	14	TRBV19	-	-	CASSIWAGDTEAFF	TGTGCCAGTAGTATATGGGCCGGGGACACTGAAGCTTTCTTT
TRBJ1-4	13	TRBV6-5	-	-	CASRGLTNEKLFF	TGTGCCAGCAGGGGCCTGACTAATGAAAAACTGTTTTTT
TRBJ2-5	13	TRBV29-1	TRBD1	-	CSVEGDSQETQYF	TGCAGCGTTGAGGGGGACAGCCAAGAGACCCAGTACTTC
TRBJ2-7	17	TRBV24-1	TRBD2	few	CATSDPGTSGRGEEQYF	TGTGCCACCAGTGATCCCGGGACTAGCGGGAGGGGAGAAGAGCAGTACTTC
TRBJ1-3	16	TRBV7-2	TRBD1	-	CASSFPGQSSGNTIYF	TGTGCCAGCAGCTTTCCGGGACAGTCTTCTGGAAACACCATATATTTT
TRBJ2-3	13	TRBV6-5	TRBD1	-	CASRTGEAGTQYF	TGTGCCAGCAGGACAGGGGAGGCCGGTACGCAGTATTTT
TRBJ2-4	15	TRBV5-1	-	-	CASSLGGQERGIQYF	TGCGCCAGCAGCTTGGGAGGGCAGGAACGTGGCATTCAGTACTTC
TRBJ1-1	13	TRBV9	-	-	CASSPGYDTEAFF	TGTGCCAGCAGCCCCGGGTATGACACTGAAGCTTTCTTT
TRBJ2-7	11	TRBV3-1/TRBV3-2	-	few	CASSYSYEQYF	TGTGCCAGCAGCTACTCCTACGAGCAGTACTTC
TRBJ2-3	12	TRBV27	-	-	CASGPNTDTQYF	TGTGCCAGCGGCCCCAACACAGATACGCAGTATTTT
TRBJ1-2	15	TRBV7-9	-	once	CASSLRGEDAYGYTF	TGTGCCAGCAGCTTACGGGGGGAGGACGCCTATGGCTACACCTTC
TRBJ2-7	14	TRBV6-5	TRBD1	-	CASRTDRGLYEQYF	TGTGCCAGCAGAACCGACAGGGGGCTCTACGAGCAGTACTTC
TRBJ2-5	15	TRBV19	TRBD2	-	CATRTSGRAGETQYF	TGTGCCACCAGGACTAGCGGGAGGGCCGGGGAGACCCAGTACTTC